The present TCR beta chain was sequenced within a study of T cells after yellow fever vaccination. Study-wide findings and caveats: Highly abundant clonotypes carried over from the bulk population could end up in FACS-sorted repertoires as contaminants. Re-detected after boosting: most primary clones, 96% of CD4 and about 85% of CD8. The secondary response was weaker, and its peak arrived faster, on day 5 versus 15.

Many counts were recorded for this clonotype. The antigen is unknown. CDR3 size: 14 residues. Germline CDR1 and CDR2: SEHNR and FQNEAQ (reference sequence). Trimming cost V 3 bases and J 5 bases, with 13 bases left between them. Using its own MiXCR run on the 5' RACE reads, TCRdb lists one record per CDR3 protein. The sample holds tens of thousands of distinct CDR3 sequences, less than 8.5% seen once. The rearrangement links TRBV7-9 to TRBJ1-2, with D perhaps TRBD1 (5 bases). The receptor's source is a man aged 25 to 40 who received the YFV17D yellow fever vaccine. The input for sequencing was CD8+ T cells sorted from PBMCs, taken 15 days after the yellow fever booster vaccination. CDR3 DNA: TGTGCCAGCAGCTTCTCAGGGCTGGGTTATGGCTACACCTTC. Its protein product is CASSFSGLGYGYTF.